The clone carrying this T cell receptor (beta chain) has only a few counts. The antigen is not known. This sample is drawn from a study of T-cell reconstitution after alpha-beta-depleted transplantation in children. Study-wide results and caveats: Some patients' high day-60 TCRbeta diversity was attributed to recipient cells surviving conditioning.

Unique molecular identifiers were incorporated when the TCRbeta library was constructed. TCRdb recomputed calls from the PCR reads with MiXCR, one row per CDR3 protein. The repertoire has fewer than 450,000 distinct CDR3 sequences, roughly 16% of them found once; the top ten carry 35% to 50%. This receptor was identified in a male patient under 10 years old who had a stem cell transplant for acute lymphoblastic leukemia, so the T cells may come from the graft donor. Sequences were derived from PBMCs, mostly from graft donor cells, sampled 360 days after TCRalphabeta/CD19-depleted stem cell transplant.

The chain's CDR3 is CSVELSSSYEQYF. The CDR3 region has the DNA TGCAGCGTTGAACTTTCGAGCTCCTACGAGCAGTACTTC. This chain uses TRBV29-1 with TRBJ2-7; D ambiguous. The length of the CDR3 is 13 residues. CDR1 SQVTM and CDR2 ANQGSEA come from the germline V gene. V lost 2 bases and J 0 bases, leaving 8 bases between the germline ends.